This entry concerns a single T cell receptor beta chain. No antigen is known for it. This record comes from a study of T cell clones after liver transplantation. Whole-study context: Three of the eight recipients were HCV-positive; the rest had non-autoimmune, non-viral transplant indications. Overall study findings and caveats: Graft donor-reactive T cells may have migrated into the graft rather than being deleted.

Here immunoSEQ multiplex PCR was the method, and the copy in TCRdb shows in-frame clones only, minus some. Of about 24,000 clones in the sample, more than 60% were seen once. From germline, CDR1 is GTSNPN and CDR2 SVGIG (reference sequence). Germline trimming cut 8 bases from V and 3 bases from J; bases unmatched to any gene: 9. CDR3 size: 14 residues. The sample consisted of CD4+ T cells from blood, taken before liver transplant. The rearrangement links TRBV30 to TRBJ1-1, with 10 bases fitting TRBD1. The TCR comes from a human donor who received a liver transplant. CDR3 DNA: TGTGCCGGACAGGGGGTCCCAATGGACACTGAAGCTTTCTTT. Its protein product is CAGQGVPMDTEAFF. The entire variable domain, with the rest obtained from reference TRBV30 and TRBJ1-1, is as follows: SQTIHQWPATLVQPVGSPLSLECTVEGTSNPNLYWYRQAAGRGLQLLFYSVGIGQISSEVPQNLSASRPQDRQFILSSKKLLLSDSGFYLCAGQGVPMDTEAFFGQGTRLTVV.